The text below deals with one T cell receptor beta chain. The antigen is unknown. The V and J ends lost 6 bases and 4 bases respectively, with 21 bases between them. Germline V gene lookup returns CDR1 LNHDA and CDR2 SQIVND (reference sequence). The length of the CDR3 is 16 residues. This sample is part of a study of T cell responses to AZD1222 COVID-19 vaccine. The assay was immunoSEQ multiplex PCR, and TCRdb's table has in-frame clones only and misses some. Of 110,000 to 150,000 clones detected, about 86% appear once; the ten largest clones hold around 3.5%. Regarding the study as a whole: Clonal diversity may have been underestimated in mostly white British donors. Seropositive AZD1222 recipients at baseline numbered only five or six.

The clonotype was recovered from an adult in good health. Sequencing was performed on peripheral blood, taken on day 0 of AZD1222 vaccination. The chain links TRBV19 to TRBJ1-2, with D tentatively TRBD1 (6 bases). CDR3 in amino acids: CASSSSLGGQIYGYTF. The CDR3 bases are TGTGCCAGTAGCAGTAGCCTCGGAGGACAGATCTATGGCTACACCTTC.